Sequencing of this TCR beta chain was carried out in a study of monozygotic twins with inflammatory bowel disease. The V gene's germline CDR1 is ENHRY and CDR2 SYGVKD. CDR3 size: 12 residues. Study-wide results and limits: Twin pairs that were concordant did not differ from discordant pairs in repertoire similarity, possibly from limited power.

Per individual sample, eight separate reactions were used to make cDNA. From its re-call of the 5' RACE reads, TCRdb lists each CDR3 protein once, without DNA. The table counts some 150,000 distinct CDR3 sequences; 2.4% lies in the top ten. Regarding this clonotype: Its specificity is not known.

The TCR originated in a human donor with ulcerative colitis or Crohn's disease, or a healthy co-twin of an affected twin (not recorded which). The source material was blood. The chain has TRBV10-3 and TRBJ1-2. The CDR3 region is CATDTANYGYTF.